The 29 T cell receptor beta chains below were found in one sample sequenced in a study of OX40 agonist ivuxolimab in advanced cancers. Clones were read by immunoSEQ multiplex PCR, and TCRdb kept only the in-frame ones, dropping some. The table has over 25,000 clones, 65% to 80% seen once. Source: CD4+ or CD8+ T cells sorted from blood, taken in a trial of the OX40 agonist ivuxolimab. The receptors were gathered from an adult with an advanced solid tumor such as melanoma, head and neck, liver or kidney cancer.

This chain links TRBV2 with TRBJ2-7; perhaps TRBD2 as D (5 bases). CDR1 SNHLY and CDR2 FYNNEI come from the germline V gene. The CDR3 runs to 12 residues. The germline V and J ends were trimmed by 8 bases and 4 bases, with 12 bases remaining between them. The CDR3 region is CASSAGGYEQYF. CDR3 DNA sequence: TGTGCCAGCTCGGCCGGCGGGTACGAGCAGTACTTC.

The chain links TRBV7-6 to TRBJ1-1, with TRBD1 matching over 9 bases. Germline V gene data show CDR1 as SGHVS and CDR2 as FNYEAQ. Trimming took 0 bases from V and 6 from J; bases not matched to a gene: 5. The CDR3 totals 15 residues. CDR3 coding DNA: TGTGCCAGCAGCTTAGCCACAGGGGGCTATTCTGAAGCTTTCTTT. Encoded protein: CASSLATGGYSEAFF.

This clone was seen a single time. The CDR3 DNA sequence: TGTGCCAGCAGCTTTACTAGCGGGAATGAGCAGTTCTTC. It codes for CASSFTSGNEQFF. This sequence joins TRBV7-9 and TRBJ2-1; TRBD2 aligns across 9 bases. The V gene end was trimmed by 3 bases and the J gene end by 7 bases; junction bases not matched to a gene: 1. The length of the CDR3 is 13 residues. CDR1 and CDR2 (germline): SEHNR, FQNEAQ (reference sequence).

The chain joins TRBV6-5 to TRBJ1-1; a weak D match, TRBD1 (6 bases). The germline CDR1 and CDR2 sequences are MNHEY and SVGAGI. V dropped 2 bases and J dropped 5 bases, with 9 bases sitting between them. The CDR3 is 13 residues long. The CDR3 nucleotides are TGTGCCAGCAGTTACGGTAGGGGGACTGAAGCTTTCTTT. Translation gives CASSYGRGTEAFF.

The chain carries TRBV11-2 and TRBJ1-3; D possibly corresponds to TRBD1 (6 bases). There are 19 residues in the CDR3. The germline gives CDR1 SGHAT, CDR2 FQNNGV. V dropped 1 base and J dropped 1 base, with 20 bases sitting between them. CDR3 bases: TGTGCCAGCAGCTTAGGCCAACGGTACAGGGACCTTTCTGGAAACACCATATATTTT. Protein sequence: CASSLGQRYRDLSGNTIYF.

This sequence joins TRBV6-5 and TRBJ1-1; 9 nucleotides match TRBD1. This CDR3 is built from 16 residues. Germline trimming cut 2 bases from V and 4 bases from J; bases unmatched to any gene: 8. CDR1 MNHEY and CDR2 SVGAGI come from the germline V gene. The CDR3 is CASSYGRTGAITEAFF. In DNA form, the CDR3 reads TGTGCCAGCAGTTACGGCCGGACAGGGGCGATCACTGAAGCTTTCTTT.

This clone was detected a few times. Here the CDR3 reads CAWSATTGEGQPQHF. CDR3 bases: TGTGCCTGGAGTGCAACGACAGGGGAGGGACAGCCCCAGCATTTT. The chain employs TRBV30 and TRBJ1-5; 8 bases align to TRBD1. Looked up from germline, CDR1 is GTSNPN and CDR2 is SVGIG (reference sequence). This CDR3 is built from 15 residues. The junction had 9 bases not matched to a gene; V was cut back by 1 base and J by 7 bases.

The chain carries TRBV19 and TRBJ1-1; 9 bases align to TRBD1. The V and J ends lost 6 bases and 1 base, in that order; junction bases with no gene match: 0. The germline V gene has CDR1 LNHDA and CDR2 SQIVND (reference sequence). The CDR3 has 13 residues. The CDR3 loop reads CASRDRGNTEAFF. In DNA form, the CDR3 reads TGTGCCAGTAGGGACAGGGGGAACACTGAAGCTTTCTTT. Looking up the rest from reference TRBV19 and TRBJ1-1 gives the full variable domain: DGGITQSPKYLFRKEGQNVTLSCEQNLNHDAMYWYRQDPGQGLRLIYYSQIVNDFQKGDIAEGYSVSREKKESFPLTVTSAQKNPTAFYLCASRDRGNTEAFFGQGTRLTVV.

The V gene is TRBV27, the J gene TRBJ1-1; the D is unclear. The germline V gene has CDR1 MNHEY and CDR2 SMNVEV (reference sequence). V lost 5 bases and J lost 3, with 16 bases in between. This CDR3 comprises 15 residues. CDR3 coding DNA: TGTGCCAGCAGTCTTCAGCCCCGGGGATACACTGAAGCTTTCTTT. This codes for CASSLQPRGYTEAFF.

V is TRBV4-1 and J is TRBJ2-7; 11 nucleotides line up with TRBD2. The CDR3 runs 16 residues. Trimming removed 5 bases from V and 2 bases from J; junction bases left unmatched: 8. Germline loops: CDR1 MGHRA, CDR2 YSYEKL. As DNA, the CDR3 is TGCGCCAGCAGCTCAAGAGGGACTAGCGGAGCCTACGAGCAGTACTTC. Encoded protein: CASSSRGTSGAYEQYF.

This chain connects TRBV19 to TRBJ1-1; a weak D match, TRBD1 (6 bases). This CDR3 has 16 residues. Trimming removed 0 bases from V and 0 bases from J, with 11 bases in between. The germline CDR1 and CDR2 sequences are LNHDA and SQIVND (reference sequence). In DNA, the CDR3 is TGTGCCAGTAGTATAGATCAGGGGCGATTGAACACTGAAGCTTTCTTT. This translates into CASSIDQGRLNTEAFF.

This clone was observed a few times. V gene TRBV9 combines with J gene TRBJ2-1; 9 bases align to TRBD1. J was trimmed by 6 bases and V by 4 bases; bases with no gene match: 11. Germline CDR1 reads SGDLS; CDR2 reads YYNGEE. This CDR3 has 16 amino acids. The CDR3 nucleotides read TGTGCCAGCAGCCATCAACTACAGGGGGCCAGCAATGAGCAGTTCTTC. This translates into CASSHQLQGASNEQFF.

The chain joins TRBV25-1 to TRBJ2-3; D ambiguous. V dropped 0 bases and J dropped 1 base, with 11 bases sitting between them. Germline loops: CDR1 MGHDK, CDR2 SYGVNS. The CDR3 extends over 16 amino acids. The CDR3 region has the DNA TGTGCCAGCAGTGAATATGGACGAGGTGGCACAGATACGCAGTATTTT. Its translation is CASSEYGRGGTDTQYF.

This sequence joins TRBV9 and TRBJ1-5; 12 nucleotides align to TRBD1. The trim removed 2 bases at V and 5 bases at J, leaving 2 bases unmatched. The length of the CDR3 is 15 residues. Germline loops: CDR1 SGDLS, CDR2 YYNGEE. The CDR3 bases are TGTGCCAGCAGCGTGGGACAGGGGGCAGATCAGCCCCAGCATTTT. This gives the protein CASSVGQGADQPQHF.

The chain combines TRBV6-1 with TRBJ2-1; a possible D gene is TRBD2 (7 bases). The CDR3 is made up of 15 amino acids. V was cut by 7 bases and J by 5 bases, with 18 bases left in between. Germline V gives CDR1 MNHNS, CDR2 SASEGT. The CDR3 here is CASNIRGGRDNEQFF. The CDR3 DNA is TGTGCCAGCAACATCCGCGGGGGCCGTGACAATGAGCAGTTCTTC.

This rearrangement joins TRBV9 to TRBJ2-3, with D unclear. The germline V and J ends were trimmed by 2 bases and 8 bases, with 21 bases remaining between them. The CDR3 runs to 16 residues. CDR1 and CDR2 (germline): SGDLS, YYNGEE. CDR3 amino acids: CASSVDPKQPGPTQYF. The CDR3, as DNA: TGTGCCAGCAGCGTCGACCCAAAGCAACCCGGTCCTACGCAGTATTTT.

The V gene is TRBV19, the J gene TRBJ1-1; 7 bases match TRBD1. V lost 6 bases, J lost 7 bases, and 8 bases stayed unmatched. Per germline, CDR1 LNHDA and CDR2 SQIVND (reference sequence). There are 13 residues in the CDR3. The CDR3 DNA sequence: TGTGCCAGTAGCCCGAGGGGGCTGGTTGAAGCTTTCTTT. This gives the protein CASSPRGLVEAFF.

The genes are TRBV15 and TRBJ2-7; D might be TRBD2 (5 bases). The CDR3 is 15 residues long. V was pared by 5 bases and J by 6 bases, with 20 bases between. Germline V gives CDR1 LNHNV, CDR2 YYDKDF (reference sequence). The CDR3 is CATSAYTASRGEQYF. The CDR3 nucleotides are TGTGCCACCAGCGCCTACACAGCGTCACGGGGCGAGCAGTACTTC.

The table lists this clone with a count of one. The V call is TRBV25-1, the J call TRBJ2-7; TRBD1 or TRBD2 may be the D gene (6 bases each). This CDR3 comprises 14 residues. V was pared by 1 base and J by 3 bases, with 10 bases between. Germline V gene lookup returns CDR1 MGHDK and CDR2 SYGVNS. As DNA, the CDR3 is TGTGCCAGCAGTGAATGGGGGGCGTACTACGAGCAGTACTTC. As protein: CASSEWGAYYEQYF.

The chain combines TRBV9 with TRBJ1-1, with 9 bases that match TRBD1. The CDR3 loop spans 15 amino acids. V was pared by 3 bases and J by 3 bases, with 6 bases of the junction left unmatched. Germline assignment: CDR1 SGDLS and CDR2 YYNGEE. The CDR3 sequence: CASSGDRGAHTEAFF. The DNA of the CDR3 is TGTGCCAGCAGCGGAGACAGGGGGGCGCACACTGAAGCTTTCTTT.

V is TRBV29-1 and J is TRBJ2-7, with 7 positions matching TRBD1. The CDR3 is made up of 14 amino acids. Germline CDR1 reads SQVTM; CDR2 reads ANQGSEA. Unmatched junction bases numbered 9, after V lost 5 bases and J lost 2 bases. In DNA form, the CDR3 reads TGCAGCGTTATGGAGACAGGGTTTCCCTACGAGCAGTACTTC. Translating gives CSVMETGFPYEQYF.

The chain carries TRBV25-1 and TRBJ2-7, with 8 bases identical to TRBD1. CDR3 length equals 15 residues. Germline values: CDR1 MGHDK, CDR2 SYGVNS. J was trimmed by 1 base and V by 1 base; bases with no gene match: 3. The CDR3 sequence is CASSEFRTGSYEQYF. The CDR3 coding sequence is TGTGCCAGCAGTGAATTTCGGACAGGGTCCTACGAGCAGTACTTC.

The genes are TRBV29-1 and TRBJ2-7; 11 bases align to TRBD2. The V segment lost 6 bases and the J segment 4 bases; nucleotides outside the gene matches: 8. This CDR3 spans 14 amino acids. Germline V gene data show CDR1 as SQVTM and CDR2 as ANQGSEA. The CDR3 sequence is CSVGSGRAFYEQYF. Written as DNA, the CDR3 is TGCAGCGTAGGTAGCGGGAGGGCCTTTTACGAGCAGTACTTC.

J is TRBJ2-7 and V is TRBV5-1; TRBD1 agrees at 9 bases. The CDR3 has 15 residues. V was pared by 2 bases and J by 3 bases, with 6 bases of the junction left unmatched. The germline CDR1 and CDR2 sequences are SGHRS and YFSETQ. CDR3 sequence (DNA): TGCGCCAGCAGCTTCAACAGGGGGCCCGGCTACGAGCAGTACTTC. As protein: CASSFNRGPGYEQYF.

The gene calls are TRBV27 and TRBJ2-1; tentative D call: TRBD2 (5 bases). The V gene lost 7 bases and the J gene lost 3 bases, with 16 bases spanning the gap. CDR1 and CDR2 (germline): MNHEY, SMNVEV (reference sequence). There are 15 residues in the CDR3. The CDR3 nucleotides read TGTGCCAGCAACCGAGGGAGAGGCCTCTACAATGAGCAGTTCTTC. Its protein product is CASNRGRGLYNEQFF.

This clone was seen just once. V gene TRBV11-3 combines with J gene TRBJ2-5; 13 bases match TRBD2. The ends lost 5 bases at V and 0 bases at J; junction bases unmatched: 3. The CDR3 spans 16 residues. CDR1 SGHNT and CDR2 YENEEA come from the germline V gene. This CDR3 is CASSKGLAGYQETQYF. DNA of the CDR3: TGTGCCAGCAGCAAGGGACTAGCGGGGTACCAAGAGACCCAGTACTTC.

In its sample, this clone was seen a few times. The CDR3 DNA reads TGTGCCAGTCACTCTCCGGACCCCGGGGCAGATACGCAGTATTTT. It encodes CASHSPDPGADTQYF. The chain employs TRBV2 and TRBJ2-3; tentative D call: TRBD2 (5 bases). Deletions cut 9 bases from V and 4 bases from J, with 20 bases between. The V gene's germline CDR1 is SNHLY and CDR2 FYNNEI. The CDR3 sequence is 15 residues long.

This chain connects TRBV11-2 to TRBJ2-5; D unclear. Germline CDR1 reads SGHAT; CDR2 reads FQNNGV. Trimming stripped 0 bases from V and 0 bases from J, with 8 bases between. This CDR3 is 15 amino acids long. The DNA of the CDR3 is TGTGCCAGCAGCTTAGAGTGGCAGGACCAAGAGACCCAGTACTTC. It encodes CASSLEWQDQETQYF.

The chain couples TRBV5-4 to TRBJ2-7; 9 nucleotides match TRBD1. The germline gives CDR1 SGHNT, CDR2 YYREEE (reference sequence). V lost 4 bases to trimming and J lost 5 bases; unmatched junction nucleotides: 7. CDR3 size: 14 residues. CDR3 DNA sequence: TGTGCCAGCAGCATCAACCGGGACAGGGACGAGCAGTACTTC. Translating gives CASSINRDRDEQYF.